The next 31 T cell receptor beta chains were all read from a single sample in a study of blood T cell repertoires in COVID-19. Sequenced by immunoSEQ multiplex PCR; TCRdb stores in-frame clones only, minus some. The sample has tens of thousands of clones, roughly 85% seen once; the top ten hold about 26%. Source material: peripheral blood. The receptors derive from a middle-aged man with active or convalescent COVID-19.

J is TRBJ2-3 and V is TRBV6-4; TRBD2 matches at 8 bases. Germline V CDR1 and CDR2: MRHNA, SNTAGT. This CDR3 has 13 amino acids. Losses at the gene ends were 4 bases for V and 6 bases for J; bases not matched to a gene: 3. The DNA of the CDR3 is TGTGCCAGCAGTGGCGAGCGGGGGGATACGCAGTATTTT. This codes for CASSGERGDTQYF.

The chain has TRBV4-2 and TRBJ2-7; TRBD1 agrees at 8 bases. The CDR3 spans 17 residues. Germline V gene data show CDR1 as LGHNA and CDR2 as YNFKEQ. J gave up 9 bases and V 0 bases, and 16 bases lay outside the gene matches. The CDR3 DNA reads as TGTGCCAGCAGCCAAGAAAAGATGGCGACAGGGGAGATCGCGCAGTACTTC. It translates to CASSQEKMATGEIAQYF.

The V call is TRBV19, the J call TRBJ2-6; TRBD1 matches at 10 bases. The CDR3 runs to 18 residues. Losses at the gene ends were 3 bases for V and 5 bases for J; bases not matched to a gene: 10. Germline V gene sequence: CDR1 LNHDA, CDR2 SQIVND (reference sequence). As DNA, the CDR3 is TGTGCCAGTAGTATTCTACCGGGACAGGGGATCAGGGCCAACGTCCTGACTTTC. Protein sequence: CASSILPGQGIRANVLTF.

The genes are TRBV11-3 and TRBJ2-1; 7 bases align to TRBD1. V dropped 5 bases and J dropped 3; count of bases not matched to a gene: 4. This CDR3 comprises 14 residues. Germline CDR1 reads SGHNT; CDR2 reads YENEEA. The CDR3 spells CASSPRDSYNEQFF. In DNA, the CDR3 is TGTGCCAGCAGCCCTCGGGACAGCTACAATGAGCAGTTCTTC.

In this sample, this clone turned up a few times. This chain joins TRBV21-1 and TRBJ1-2; the D call TRBD1 from the table was never checked on the DNA. TRBV21-1 is a pseudogene. This CDR3 spans 16 amino acids. The CDR3 here is CASSIRTGAPTAPRTF. CDR3 sequence (DNA): TGTGCCAGCAGCATTAGGACAGGGGCTCCGACTGCCCCTAGGACCTTC.

CDR3 region: CASSFDRDTNNQPQHF. CDR3 in DNA: TGTGCCAGCAGTTTTGATAGGGACACGAACAATCAGCCCCAGCATTTT. V is TRBV28 and J is TRBJ1-5; D might be TRBD1 (6 bases). Germline V gene sequence: CDR1 MDHEN, CDR2 SYDVKM. The CDR3 length is 16 residues. V was shortened by 3 bases and J by 3 bases, with 15 bases between the two germline ends.

V gene TRBV7-2 combines with J gene TRBJ1-3; TRBD1 might be the D (6 bases). Germline V CDR1 and CDR2: SGHTA, FQGNSA. The CDR3 is made up of 17 amino acids. Trimming shortened V by 5 bases and J by 2 bases, and 19 bases separated the two germline ends. The CDR3 DNA is TGTGCCAGCAGCCACAGAACAGGGATAATAACTGGAAACACCATATATTTT. Translated: CASSHRTGIITGNTIYF.

The chain links TRBV5-1 to TRBJ2-7; D is undetermined. The CDR3 extends over 14 amino acids. CDR1 is SGHRS, CDR2 YFSETQ, per germline. Trimming took 0 bases from V and 0 from J, leaving 7 bases between them. The CDR3 sequence: CASSLAVNSYEQYF. The CDR3 DNA follows: TGCGCCAGCAGCTTGGCGGTCAACTCCTACGAGCAGTACTTC.

This chain links TRBV27 with TRBJ1-4, with D perhaps matching TRBD1 (5 bases). The length of the CDR3 is 12 residues. Trimming removed 3 bases from V and 10 bases from J, with 9 bases in between. CDR1 is MNHEY, CDR2 SMNVEV, per germline (reference sequence). This CDR3 is CASSFMGGKLFF. DNA of the CDR3: TGTGCCAGCAGTTTTATGGGGGGAAAACTGTTTTTT.

The chain recombines TRBV24-1 with TRBJ2-3; 7 positions match TRBD2. V lost 7 bases to trimming and J lost 2 bases; unmatched junction nucleotides: 5. Looked up from germline, CDR1 is KGHDR and CDR2 is SFDVKD. The CDR3 is 14 residues long. CDR3 bases: TGTGCCACCAGGCCTAGCGGTTCCACAGATACGCAGTATTTT. This codes for CATRPSGSTDTQYF.

This clone was found once. The chain recombines TRBV28 with TRBJ2-7; weak D call: TRBD2 (5 bases). V gave up 2 bases and J gave up 7 bases, with 12 bases separating them. The germline CDR1 and CDR2 sequences are MDHEN and SYDVKM. The CDR3 has 13 amino acids. The CDR3 DNA sequence: TGTGCCAGCAGTTTAGGAAGTCCGGGGGAGCAGTACTTC. Its protein product is CASSLGSPGEQYF. Based on the CDR3 plus reference TRBV28 and TRBJ2-7, the full variable domain is DVKVTQSSRYLVKRTGEKVFLECVQDMDHENMFWYRQDPGLGLRLIYFSYDVKMKEKGDIPEGYSVSREKKERFSLILESASTNQTSMYLCASSLGSPGEQYFGPGTRLTVT.

The chain joins TRBV5-4 to TRBJ1-4; 8 bases map to TRBD1. The CDR3 spans 15 residues. Per germline, CDR1 SGHNT and CDR2 YYREEE (reference sequence). The V and J ends lost 4 bases and 4 bases, in that order; junction bases with no gene match: 6. The CDR3 protein is CASSGRTGSNEKLFF. The DNA for the CDR3 is TGTGCCAGCAGCGGCAGGACAGGGAGTAATGAAAAACTGTTTTTT.

This clone was seen a single time. The DNA for the CDR3 is TGTGCCTGGAGTTGGGACAGGGGCTCCTACGAGCAGTACTTC. As protein: CAWSWDRGSYEQYF. The chain combines TRBV30 with TRBJ2-7, with TRBD1 matching over 10 bases. This CDR3 contains 14 residues. Germline V gene sequence: CDR1 GTSNPN, CDR2 SVGIG (reference sequence). The V and J ends lost 2 bases and 0 bases, in that order; junction bases with no gene match: 1.

This sequence joins TRBV12-3 or TRBV12-4 and TRBJ1-5; D is perhaps TRBD1 (6 bases). V lost 5 bases, J lost 7 bases, and 12 bases lay in between. The CDR3 totals 13 residues. CDR3 amino acids: CASSAGAKQPQHF. The CDR3 nucleotides are TGTGCCAGCAGTGCAGGGGCCAAACAGCCCCAGCATTTT.

The V and J genes are TRBV6-5 and TRBJ2-7; 9 nucleotides agree with TRBD1. This CDR3 has 16 residues. The trim removed 0 bases at V and 6 bases at J, leaving 9 bases unmatched. Germline CDR1 is MNHEY and CDR2 is SVGAGI. The CDR3 spells CASSYSTIGQGFEQYF. Here the CDR3 DNA reads TGTGCCAGCAGTTACTCGACCATCGGACAGGGGTTCGAGCAGTACTTC.

This rearrangement joins TRBV4-3 to TRBJ2-1; 12 nucleotides align to TRBD2. V lost 1 base to trimming and J lost 10 bases; unmatched junction nucleotides: 5. The germline gives CDR1 LGHNA, CDR2 YSLEER. CDR3 length: 15 residues. Here the CDR3 reads CASSQGTSGVGEQFF. The CDR3 bases are TGCGCCAGCAGCCAAGGGACTAGCGGGGTGGGGGAGCAGTTCTTC.

The chain recombines TRBV10-1 with TRBJ2-5; 7 bases line up with TRBD1. The germline V gene has CDR1 WNHNN and CDR2 SYGVQD (reference sequence). The CDR3 runs to 13 residues. Germline trimming cut 3 bases from V and 4 bases from J; bases unmatched to any gene: 2. CDR3 region: CASSERGRETQYF. CDR3 DNA: TGCGCCAGCAGTGAAAGGGGGCGAGAGACCCAGTACTTC.

This sequence joins TRBV28 and TRBJ1-2; D remains unclear. This CDR3 is 15 amino acids long. Germline values: CDR1 MDHEN, CDR2 SYDVKM. V lost 6 bases to trimming and J lost 8 bases, with 22 bases between them. This CDR3 reads CASSPRGGILYGYTF. CDR3 sequence (DNA): TGTGCCAGCAGCCCTCGAGGCGGTATATTATACGGCTACACCTTC.

The chain recombines TRBV5-5 with TRBJ2-1; 9 bases are shared with TRBD2. CDR3 length: 17 residues. Trimming removed 0 bases from V and 0 bases from J; junction bases left unmatched: 4. Germline loops: CDR1 SGHKS, CDR2 YYEKEE (reference sequence). For the CDR3, the DNA is TGTGCCAGCAGCTTGGCGCTAGCGGGGAGCTCCTACAATGAGCAGTTCTTC. It translates to CASSLALAGSSYNEQFF.

V usage is TRBV2 and J usage is TRBJ2-7; 7 nucleotides match TRBD2. Trimming took 2 bases from V and 6 from J; bases not matched to a gene: 4. The germline gives CDR1 SNHLY, CDR2 FYNNEI. This CDR3 contains 13 residues. The CDR3 nucleotides are TGTGCCAGCAGTGAATCGCGGGGGTCCGAGCAGTACTTC. Translated, it gives CASSESRGSEQYF.

This chain links TRBV19 with TRBJ2-3, with a tentative D call TRBD1 (6 bases). Trimming removed 1 base from V and 5 bases from J, with 13 bases in between. The CDR3 consists of 15 residues. In germline, CDR1 is LNHDA, CDR2 SQIVND (reference sequence). The CDR3 DNA is TGTGCCAGTAGTATAGTTCAGGGGTTTTTAGATACGCAGTATTTT. Amino acid sequence: CASSIVQGFLDTQYF.

V gene TRBV5-1 combines with J gene TRBJ2-1; 9 bases match TRBD1. Germline V gene lookup returns CDR1 SGHRS and CDR2 YFSETQ. The V and J ends lost 0 bases and 6 bases, in that order; junction bases with no gene match: 7. The CDR3 runs 16 residues. The CDR3 DNA is TGCGCCAGCAGCTTGGCCGGGACAGGGTATGTCAATGAGCAGTTCTTC. Protein: CASSLAGTGYVNEQFF.

In DNA, the CDR3 is TGTGCCAGCAGTGTGGGGCTGAGGGAGCTGTTTTTT. As protein: CASSVGLRELFF. The chain combines TRBV25-1 with TRBJ2-2; possible D gene TRBD1, 5 bases. V lost 4 bases and J lost 9, with 9 bases in between. The CDR3 is 12 amino acids. Germline values: CDR1 MGHDK, CDR2 SYGVNS. Using reference TRBV25-1 and TRBJ2-2 for the parts outside the CDR3, the full variable domain is EADIYQTPRYLVIGTGKKITLECSQTMGHDKMYWYQQDPGMELHLIHYSYGVNSTEKGDLSSESTVSRIRTEHFPLTLESARPSHTSQYLCASSVGLRELFFGEGSRLTVL.

V gene TRBV19 combines with J gene TRBJ1-5; D ambiguous. The germline V and J ends were trimmed by 4 bases and 4 bases, with 8 bases remaining between them. The CDR3 is 13 amino acids. Germline V gene lookup returns CDR1 LNHDA and CDR2 SQIVND (reference sequence). Here the CDR3 DNA reads TGTGCCAGTAGTAGCTACGGGAATCAGCCCCAGCATTTT. Its translation is CASSSYGNQPQHF.

V and J are TRBV12-5 and TRBJ1-3, with D unclear. The germline V gene encodes CDR1 LGHNT and CDR2 FRNRAP. The CDR3 has 16 residues. V dropped 2 bases and J dropped 0 bases, with 11 bases sitting between them. The CDR3 region is CASGLLSPLSGNTIYF. The CDR3, as DNA: TGTGCTAGTGGTTTGCTAAGCCCCCTCTCTGGAAACACCATATATTTT.

The chain links TRBV6-4 to TRBJ2-2; TRBD1 might be the D (6 bases). The length of the CDR3 is 16 residues. Trimming stripped 2 bases from V and 5 bases from J, with 15 bases between. Germline V lookup: CDR1 MRHNA, CDR2 SNTAGT. The CDR3 region has the DNA TGTGCCAGCAGTGACAGGGGGAGTTTGGAGACCGGGGAGCTGTTTTTT. Its translation: CASSDRGSLETGELFF.

The J gene is TRBJ2-5, the V gene TRBV19; D may be TRBD2 (5 bases). The germline V gene has CDR1 LNHDA and CDR2 SQIVND (reference sequence). The length of the CDR3 is 12 residues. The germline V and J ends were trimmed by 4 bases and 7 bases, with 10 bases remaining between them. The CDR3 reads CASSNPGGTQYF. The CDR3 DNA sequence: TGTGCCAGTAGTAATCCTGGAGGGACCCAGTACTTC.

This chain links TRBV6-6 with TRBJ2-7; D may be TRBD1 (5 bases). Trimming cost V 2 bases and J 4 bases, with 9 bases left between them. Germline V lookup: CDR1 MNHNY, CDR2 SVGAGI (reference sequence). The CDR3 has 13 amino acids. The CDR3 region is CASSYHQGYEQYF. CDR3 DNA: TGTGCCAGCAGTTACCACCAGGGATACGAGCAGTACTTC.

The chain is built from TRBV30 and TRBJ2-7; 9 nucleotides match TRBD2. Per the germline V gene, CDR1 is GTSNPN and CDR2 is SVGIG (reference sequence). The CDR3 is 15 residues long. Trimming at V came to 3 bases and at J to 3 bases, leaving 9 bases not matched to a gene. For the CDR3, the DNA is TGTGCCTGGAGGGGGGGGCTAGCGGGATACTACGAGCAGTACTTC. Its translation is CAWRGGLAGYYEQYF.

This chain joins TRBV5-1 and TRBJ1-4; D is perhaps TRBD1 (5 bases). Germline CDR1 and CDR2: SGHRS and YFSETQ. V lost 2 bases and J 7 bases, leaving 18 bases between the germline ends. CDR3 length: 16 residues. CDR3 in amino acids: CASSFSGTDLVEKLFF. For the CDR3, the DNA is TGCGCCAGCAGCTTTAGTGGGACTGATCTTGTTGAAAAACTGTTTTTT. The full variable domain, with the rest looked up from reference TRBV5-1 and TRBJ1-4, is KAGVTQTPRYLIKTRGQQVTLSCSPISGHRSVSWYQQTPGQGLQFLFEYFSETQRNKGNFPGRFSGRQFSNSRSEMNVSTLELGDSALYLCASSFSGTDLVEKLFFGSGTQLSVL.

The chain links TRBV18 to TRBJ1-1, with 10 bases fitting TRBD1. The CDR3 is 15 amino acids. V gave up 3 bases and J gave up 8 bases; unmatched junction bases: 9. CDR1 KGHSH and CDR2 LQKENI come from the germline V gene. CDR3 residues: CASSPGQGTAEEAFF. The CDR3 bases are TGTGCCAGCTCACCGGGACAGGGGACGGCAGAGGAAGCTTTCTTT.